Each of the 9 T cell receptor beta chains below was sequenced from the same sample in a study of shared clonotypes between healthy human individuals. The data were produced by immunoSEQ multiplex PCR, yet TCRdb's version contains in-frame clones alone and is incomplete. The data show about 510,000 clones, with 79% seen just once and roughly 13% held by the top ten. What was sequenced was PBMCs. All receptors derive from a woman aged 40 to 55 in good health. Some clones in this sample may be carry-over from other donors' samples.

This clone showed up just a few times. The chain uses TRBV10-2 and TRBJ1-2; D perhaps matches TRBD1 (6 bases). In germline, CDR1 is WSHSY, CDR2 SAAADI. There are 13 residues in the CDR3. V shed 3 bases and J shed 2 bases, with 7 bases lying between them. The CDR3 sequence: CASSDRGNYGYTF. The CDR3 nucleotides are TGCGCCAGCAGTGACAGGGGAAACTATGGCTACACCTTC.

The rearrangement uses TRBV2 and TRBJ2-3; D unclear. V was clipped by 2 bases and J by 2 bases, with 8 bases between them. The germline V gene encodes CDR1 SNHLY and CDR2 FYNNEI. This CDR3 has 14 amino acids. CDR3 nucleotides: TGTGCCAGCAGTGAACAAGCTACCACAGATACGCAGTATTTT. It specifies CASSEQATTDTQYF.

The rearrangement links TRBV5-1 to TRBJ2-4; a weak D match, TRBD1 (6 bases). The CDR3 extends over 15 amino acids. Trimming shortened V by 0 bases and J by 6 bases, and 13 bases separated the two germline ends. Germline CDR1 and CDR2: SGHRS and YFSETQ. The CDR3, as DNA: TGCGCCAGCAGCTTGGATGGACAGTCGCTAAACATTCAGTACTTC. This sequence encodes CASSLDGQSLNIQYF.

CDR3 DNA: TGTGCCAGCAGCTTAGCAGCGGGAGCGGAAGATACGCAGTATTTT. Protein: CASSLAAGAEDTQYF. The V and J genes are TRBV11-3 and TRBJ2-3; TRBD2 agrees at 8 bases. Per germline, CDR1 SGHNT and CDR2 YENEEA. The CDR3 is 15 amino acids. V shed 1 base and J 5 bases; nucleotides not matched to a gene: 5.

The chain couples TRBV19 to TRBJ1-2; 9 bases line up with TRBD1. The germline gives CDR1 LNHDA, CDR2 SQIVND (reference sequence). The CDR3 covers 13 residues. V lost 6 bases, J lost 4 bases, and 3 bases stayed unmatched. CDR3 nucleotides: TGTGCCAGTAGAGGACAGGGGTTCTATGGCTACACCTTC. Amino acids: CASRGQGFYGYTF.

There are a few counts of this clone. The V gene is TRBV5-1, the J gene TRBJ2-7; no firm D call. The ends were cut back, 2 bases at V and 0 bases at J, with 0 bases in the middle. CDR1 and CDR2 from the germline V gene are SGHRS and YFSETQ. This CDR3 is built from 11 residues. The CDR3 region is CASSFSYEQYF. In DNA, the CDR3 is TGCGCCAGCAGCTTCTCCTACGAGCAGTACTTC.

With regard to this clone: This may stem from a read error, because a much larger clone lies one nucleotide away. This sample also contains other DNA sequences that code for the same CDR3. The chain combines TRBV6-4 with TRBJ1-2; D unclear. CDR3 length equals 14 residues. CDR1 and CDR2 (germline): MRHNA, SNTAGT. The CDR3 here is CASSDSGSNYGYTF. Here the CDR3 DNA reads TGTGCCAGCAGCGACTCGGGGTCTAACTATGGCTACACCTTC.

This clone was found once. The chain employs TRBV13 and TRBJ1-2; D gene unclear. The CDR3 spans 13 residues. Trimming took off 0 bases at V and 3 bases at J, with 5 bases between the two ends. The V gene's germline CDR1 is PRHDT and CDR2 FYEKMQ (reference sequence). In DNA, the CDR3 is TGTGCCAGCAGCTTAGGGCTTGACTATGGCTACACCTTC. The encoded protein is CASSLGLDYGYTF.

The chain employs TRBV11-2 and TRBJ1-2; TRBD1 agrees at 7 bases. Germline V gene data show CDR1 as SGHAT and CDR2 as FQNNGV. V gave up 1 base and J gave up 3 bases; unmatched junction bases: 11. CDR3 length: 17 residues. The CDR3 nucleotides are TGTGCCAGCAGCTTAGGACAGGGAGGCCCTCCGTACTATGGCTACACCTTC. This encodes CASSLGQGGPPYYGYTF.